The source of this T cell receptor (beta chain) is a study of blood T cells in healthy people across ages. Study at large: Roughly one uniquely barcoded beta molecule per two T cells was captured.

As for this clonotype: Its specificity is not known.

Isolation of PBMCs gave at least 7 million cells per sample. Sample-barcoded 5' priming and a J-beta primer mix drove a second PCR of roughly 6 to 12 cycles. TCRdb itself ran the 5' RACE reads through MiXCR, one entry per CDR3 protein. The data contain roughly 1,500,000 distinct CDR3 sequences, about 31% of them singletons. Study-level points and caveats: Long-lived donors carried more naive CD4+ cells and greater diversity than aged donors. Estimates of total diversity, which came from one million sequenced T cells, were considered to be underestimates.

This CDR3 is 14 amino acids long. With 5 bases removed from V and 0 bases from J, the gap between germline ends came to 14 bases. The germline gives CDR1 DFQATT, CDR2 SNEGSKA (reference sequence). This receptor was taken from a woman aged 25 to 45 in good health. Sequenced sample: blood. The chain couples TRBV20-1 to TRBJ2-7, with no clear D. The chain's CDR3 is CSAPLSPSSYEQYF. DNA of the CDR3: TGCAGTGCTCCCCTCTCCCCGAGCTCCTACGAGCAGTACTTC.